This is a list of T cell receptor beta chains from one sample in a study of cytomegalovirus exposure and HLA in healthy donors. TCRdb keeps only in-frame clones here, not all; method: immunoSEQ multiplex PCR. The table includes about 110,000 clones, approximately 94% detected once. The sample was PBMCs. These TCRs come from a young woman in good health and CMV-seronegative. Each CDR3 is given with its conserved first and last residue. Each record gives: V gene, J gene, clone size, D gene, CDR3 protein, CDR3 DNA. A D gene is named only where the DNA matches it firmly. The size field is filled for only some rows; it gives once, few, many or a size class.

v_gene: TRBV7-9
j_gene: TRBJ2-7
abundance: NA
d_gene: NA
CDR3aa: CASSLALGGDSYEQYF
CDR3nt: TGTGCCAGCAGCTTAGCGTTGGGGGGAGACTCCTACGAGCAGTACTTC

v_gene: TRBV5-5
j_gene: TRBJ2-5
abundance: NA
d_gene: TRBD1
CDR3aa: CASSLVGTGEETQYF
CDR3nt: TGTGCCAGCAGCTTGGTGGGGACAGGGGAGGAGACCCAGTACTTC

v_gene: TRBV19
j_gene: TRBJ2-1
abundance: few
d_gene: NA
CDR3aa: CASSTSKYRSTGSYNEQFF
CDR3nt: TGTGCCAGTAGTACGTCTAAATACCGGTCGACGGGCTCCTACAATGAGCAGTTCTTC

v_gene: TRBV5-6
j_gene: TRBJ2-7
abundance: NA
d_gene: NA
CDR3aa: CASSTPDWSYEQYF
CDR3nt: TGTGCCAGCAGCACCCCCGACTGGTCCTACGAGCAGTACTTC

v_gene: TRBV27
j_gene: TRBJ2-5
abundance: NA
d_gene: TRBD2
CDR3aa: CASSLDPGGVLKTQYF
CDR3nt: TGTGCCAGCAGTTTGGACCCGGGGGGGGTTTTGAAGACCCAGTACTTC

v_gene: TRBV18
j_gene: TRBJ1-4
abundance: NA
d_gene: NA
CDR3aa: CASSEGIGGDEKLFF
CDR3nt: TGTGCCAGCTCAGAAGGGATTGGAGGGGATGAAAAACTGTTTTTT

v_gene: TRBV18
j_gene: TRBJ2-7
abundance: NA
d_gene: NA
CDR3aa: CASSPQGEYEQYF
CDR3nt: TGTGCCAGCTCACCACAAGGAGAATACGAGCAGTACTTC

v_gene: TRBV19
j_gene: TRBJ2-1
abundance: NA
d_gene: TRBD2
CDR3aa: CASSIETSGYYNEQFF
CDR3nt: TGTGCCAGTAGTATAGAAACTAGCGGGTACTACAATGAGCAGTTCTTC

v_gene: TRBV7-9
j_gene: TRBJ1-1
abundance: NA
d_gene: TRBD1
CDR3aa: CASSASPGTGLGPEAFF
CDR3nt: TGTGCCAGCAGCGCGAGTCCCGGGACAGGGTTGGGGCCTGAAGCTTTCTTT

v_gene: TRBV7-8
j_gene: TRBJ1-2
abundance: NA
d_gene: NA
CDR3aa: CASSFDSYYGYTF
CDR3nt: TGTGCCAGCAGCTTCGACAGCTACTATGGCTACACCTTC

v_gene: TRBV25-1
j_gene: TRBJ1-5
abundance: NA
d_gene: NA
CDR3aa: CASTNRGNQPQHF
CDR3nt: TGTGCCAGCACCAACAGGGGCAATCAGCCCCAGCATTTT

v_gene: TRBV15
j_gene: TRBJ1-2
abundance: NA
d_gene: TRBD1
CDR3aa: CATSPDRGYGYTF
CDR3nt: TGTGCCACCAGCCCGGACAGGGGCTATGGCTACACCTTC

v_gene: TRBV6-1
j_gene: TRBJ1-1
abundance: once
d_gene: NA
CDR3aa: CASRLGQLNTEAFF
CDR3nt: TGTGCCAGCAGACTAGGACAGTTGAACACTGAAGCTTTCTTT

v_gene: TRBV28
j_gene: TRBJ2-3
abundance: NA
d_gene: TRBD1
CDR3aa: CASSLLGTGRTDTQYF
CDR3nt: TGTGCCAGCAGTTTATTAGGGACAGGGCGCACAGATACGCAGTATTTT

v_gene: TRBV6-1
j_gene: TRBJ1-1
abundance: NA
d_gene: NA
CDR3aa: CASSEAQVAGEAFF
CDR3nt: TGTGCCAGCAGTGAAGCGCAGGTTGCGGGTGAAGCTTTCTTT

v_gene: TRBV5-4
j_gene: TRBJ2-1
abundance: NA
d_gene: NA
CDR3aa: CASSLTGAGGGNEQFF
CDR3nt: TGTGCCAGCAGCTTGACTGGCGCCGGGGGTGGCAATGAGCAGTTCTTC

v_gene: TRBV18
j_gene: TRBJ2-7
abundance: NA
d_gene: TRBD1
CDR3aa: CASSTGQGASYEQYF
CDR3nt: TGTGCCAGCTCAACGGGACAGGGGGCATCATACGAGCAGTACTTC

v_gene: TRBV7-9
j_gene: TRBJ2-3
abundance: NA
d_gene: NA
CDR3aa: CASSLGFGTDTQYF
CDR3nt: TGTGCCAGCAGCTTAGGTTTCGGTACAGATACGCAGTATTTT

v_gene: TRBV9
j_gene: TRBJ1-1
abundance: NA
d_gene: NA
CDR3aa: CASSPQPDRNTEAFF
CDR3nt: TGTGCCAGCAGCCCCCAACCTGACAGGAACACTGAAGCTTTCTTT

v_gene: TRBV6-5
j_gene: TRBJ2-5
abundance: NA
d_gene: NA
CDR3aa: CASSITGSQETQYF
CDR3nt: TGTGCCAGCAGTATAACAGGGTCCCAAGAGACCCAGTACTTC

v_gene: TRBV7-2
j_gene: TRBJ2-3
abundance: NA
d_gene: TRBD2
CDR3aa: CASSLWGGGRSTDTQYF
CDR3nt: TGTGCCAGCAGCTTATGGGGCGGGGGGCGGAGCACAGATACGCAGTATTTT

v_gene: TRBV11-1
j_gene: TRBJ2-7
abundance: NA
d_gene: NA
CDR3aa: CASSLQGSSYEQYF
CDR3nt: TGTGCCAGCAGCTTGCAGGGTAGCTCCTACGAGCAGTACTTC

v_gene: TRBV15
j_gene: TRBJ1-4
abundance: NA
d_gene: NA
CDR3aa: CATSRSGGVGEKLFF
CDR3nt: TGTGCCACCAGCAGGTCCGGGGGAGTTGGAGAAAAACTGTTTTTT

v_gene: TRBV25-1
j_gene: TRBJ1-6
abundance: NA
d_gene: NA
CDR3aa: CASVGGTVNSPLHF
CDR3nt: TGTGCCAGCGTTGGGGGGACGGTGAATTCACCCCTCCACTTT

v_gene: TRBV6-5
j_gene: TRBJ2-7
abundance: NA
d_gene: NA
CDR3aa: CASSLNSGFLSYEQYF
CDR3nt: TGTGCCAGCAGTTTAAATTCAGGGTTCCTCTCCTACGAGCAGTACTTC

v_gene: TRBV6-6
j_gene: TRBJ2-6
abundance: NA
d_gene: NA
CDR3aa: CASNDRSGANVLTF
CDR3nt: TGTGCCAGCAACGACAGGTCTGGGGCCAACGTCCTGACTTTC

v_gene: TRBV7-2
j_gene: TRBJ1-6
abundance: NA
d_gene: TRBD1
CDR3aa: CASSFGQGRDSPLHF
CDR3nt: TGTGCCAGCAGCTTCGGACAGGGTAGGGATTCACCCCTCCACTTT

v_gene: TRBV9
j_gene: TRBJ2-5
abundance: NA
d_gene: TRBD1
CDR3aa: CASSVGTGGSETQYF
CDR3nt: TGTGCCAGCAGCGTAGGGACAGGGGGCAGTGAGACCCAGTACTTC

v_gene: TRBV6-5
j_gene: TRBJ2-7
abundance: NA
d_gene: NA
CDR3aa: CASSRQADSYEQYF
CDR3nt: TGTGCCAGCAGTCGACAGGCCGACTCCTACGAGCAGTACTTC

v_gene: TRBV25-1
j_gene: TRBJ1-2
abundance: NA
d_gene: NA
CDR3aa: CASSESGLRGYTF
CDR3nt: TGTGCCAGCAGTGAATCGGGACTCCGTGGCTACACCTTC

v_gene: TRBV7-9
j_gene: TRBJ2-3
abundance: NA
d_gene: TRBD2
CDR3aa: CASSLPPSGPLKGDTQYF
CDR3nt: TGTGCCAGCAGCCTTCCGCCTAGCGGGCCCCTTAAAGGGGATACGCAGTATTTT

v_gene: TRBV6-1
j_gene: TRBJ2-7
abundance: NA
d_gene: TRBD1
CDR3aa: CAGQGASYEQYF
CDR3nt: TGTGCCGGACAGGGGGCATCCTACGAGCAGTACTTC

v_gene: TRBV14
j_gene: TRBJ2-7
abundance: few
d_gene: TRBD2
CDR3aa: CASSSRDYTYEQYF
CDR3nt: TGTGCCAGCAGCTCCCGGGACTATACGTACGAGCAGTACTTC

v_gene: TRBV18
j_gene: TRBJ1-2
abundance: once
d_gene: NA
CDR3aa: CASSPPDRGSYGYTF
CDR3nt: TGTGCCAGCTCACCACCGGACCGGGGAAGCTATGGCTACACCTTC

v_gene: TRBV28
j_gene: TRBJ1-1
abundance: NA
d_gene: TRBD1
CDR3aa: CASSLIDRDYTEAFF
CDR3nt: TGTGCCAGCAGTTTAATCGACAGGGATTACACTGAAGCTTTCTTT

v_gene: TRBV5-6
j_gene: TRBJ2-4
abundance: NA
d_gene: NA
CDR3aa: CASSYRDINIQYF
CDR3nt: TGTGCCAGCAGCTACCGGGACATAAACATTCAGTACTTC

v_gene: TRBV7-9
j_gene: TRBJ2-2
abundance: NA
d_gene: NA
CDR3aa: CASSLDRKADTGELFF
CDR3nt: TGTGCCAGCAGCTTAGACCGAAAAGCGGACACCGGGGAGCTGTTTTTT

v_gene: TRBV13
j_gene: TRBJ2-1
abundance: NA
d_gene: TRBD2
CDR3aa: CASSLRTSGGNDEQFF
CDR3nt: TGTGCCAGCAGCTTACGGACTAGCGGGGGGAACGATGAGCAGTTCTTC

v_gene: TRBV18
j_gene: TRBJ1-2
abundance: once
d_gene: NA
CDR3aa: CASSPPQVANYGYTF
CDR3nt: TGTGCCAGCTCACCTCCCCAGGTTGCTAACTATGGCTACACCTTC

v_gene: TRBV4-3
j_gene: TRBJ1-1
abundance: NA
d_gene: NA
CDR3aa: CASSQGAGHPSGAEAFF
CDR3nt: TGCGCCAGCAGCCAAGGAGCGGGACATCCTTCAGGCGCTGAAGCTTTCTTT

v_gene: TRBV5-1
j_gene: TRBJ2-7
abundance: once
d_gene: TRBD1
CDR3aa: CASSLDPGTAGSSYEQYF
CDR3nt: TGCGCCAGCAGCTTGGACCCTGGGACAGCTGGTAGCTCCTACGAGCAGTACTTC

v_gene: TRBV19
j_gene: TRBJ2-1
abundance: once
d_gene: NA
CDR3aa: CASSTMQGNEQFF
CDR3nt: TGTGCCAGTAGTACGATGCAGGGGAATGAGCAGTTCTTC